This TCR beta chain is drawn from a study of OX40 agonist ivuxolimab in advanced cancers. Whole-study context: An agonistic anti-OX40 (CD134) antibody, ivuxolimab, was used to treat the patients. Patients were dosed intravenously with ivuxolimab at 0.01 to 10 mg/kg every 2 weeks. Prior therapy, whether anti-PD-1, anti-PD-L1 or anti-CTLA-4, was allowed, and about 39% had some. Study-level findings and limits: Also showing low normalized T-cell clonal expansion were some of the nonresponders.

Comments on this clone: Its antigen is undetermined.

Libraries were prepared by immunoSEQ multiplex PCR; TCRdb keeps only in-frame clonotypes and omits some of them. The sample consists of 30,000 to 35,000 clones, 80% to 90% of them appearing once. After removal of 4 bases from V and 5 bases from J, the junction contained 2 bases not matched to a gene. The germline gives CDR1 SGHAT, CDR2 FQNNGV. This CDR3 contains 13 residues. The clonotype was recovered from an adult with an advanced solid tumor such as melanoma, head and neck, liver or kidney cancer. This chain links TRBV11-2 with TRBJ2-3; 8 positions agree with TRBD1. The sequencing here drew on CD4+ or CD8+ T cells sorted from blood, taken in a trial of the OX40 agonist ivuxolimab. CDR3 amino acids: CASSSTGEDTQYF. The CDR3 DNA sequence: TGTGCCAGCAGCTCGACAGGGGAAGATACGCAGTATTTT.